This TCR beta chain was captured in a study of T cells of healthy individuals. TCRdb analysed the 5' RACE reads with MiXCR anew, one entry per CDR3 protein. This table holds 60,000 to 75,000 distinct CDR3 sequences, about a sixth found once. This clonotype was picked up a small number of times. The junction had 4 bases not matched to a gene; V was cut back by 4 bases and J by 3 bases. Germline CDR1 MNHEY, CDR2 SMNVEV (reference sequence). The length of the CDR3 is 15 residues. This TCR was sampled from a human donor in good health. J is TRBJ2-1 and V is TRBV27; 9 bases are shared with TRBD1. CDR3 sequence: CASSSGTGLYNEQFF. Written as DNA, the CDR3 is TGTGCCAGCAGTTCCGGGACAGGGCTCTACAATGAGCAGTTCTTC.